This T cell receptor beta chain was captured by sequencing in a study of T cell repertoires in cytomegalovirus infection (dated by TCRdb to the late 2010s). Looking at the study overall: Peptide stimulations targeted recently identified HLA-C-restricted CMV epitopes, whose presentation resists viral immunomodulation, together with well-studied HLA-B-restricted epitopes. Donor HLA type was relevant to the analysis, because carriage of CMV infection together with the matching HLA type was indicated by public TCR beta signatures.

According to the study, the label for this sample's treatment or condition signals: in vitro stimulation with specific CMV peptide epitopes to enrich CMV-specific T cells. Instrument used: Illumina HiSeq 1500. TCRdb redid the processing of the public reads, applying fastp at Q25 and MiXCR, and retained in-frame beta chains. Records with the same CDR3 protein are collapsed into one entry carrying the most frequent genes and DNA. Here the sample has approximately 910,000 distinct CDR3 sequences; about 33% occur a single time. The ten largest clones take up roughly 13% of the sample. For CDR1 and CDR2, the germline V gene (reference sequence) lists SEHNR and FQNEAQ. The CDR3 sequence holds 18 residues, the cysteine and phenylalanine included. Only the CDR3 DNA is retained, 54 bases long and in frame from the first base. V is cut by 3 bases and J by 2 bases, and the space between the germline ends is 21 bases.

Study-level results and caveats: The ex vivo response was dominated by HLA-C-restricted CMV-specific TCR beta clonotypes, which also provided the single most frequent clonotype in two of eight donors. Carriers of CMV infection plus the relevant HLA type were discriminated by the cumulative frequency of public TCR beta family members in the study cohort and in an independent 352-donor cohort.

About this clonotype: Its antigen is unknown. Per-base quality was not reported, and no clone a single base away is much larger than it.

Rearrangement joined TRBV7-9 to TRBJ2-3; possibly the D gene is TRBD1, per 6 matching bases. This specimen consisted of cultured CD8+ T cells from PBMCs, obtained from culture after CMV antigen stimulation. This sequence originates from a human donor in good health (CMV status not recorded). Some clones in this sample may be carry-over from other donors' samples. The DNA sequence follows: TGTGCCAGCAGCTTGGGTACCGGGACACAGGCCCACACAGATACGCAGTATTTT. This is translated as CASSLGTGTQAHTDTQYF.